Listed here are 5 T cell receptor beta chains from one sample, sequenced in a study of cytomegalovirus exposure and HLA in healthy donors. A multiplex PCR was run with 60 Vbeta primers and 13 Jbeta primers. TCRdb's copy holds only in-frame clones and misses some; the assay was immunoSEQ multiplex PCR. The sample contains 93,000 or so clones, approximately 72% of which appear only once. Sequencing was carried out using PBMCs. These receptors all stem from a woman between 50 and 59 years old in good health and CMV-seronegative.

The CDR3 DNA is TGTGCCAGCAGTGGTACAGGGGGATACGAGCAGTTCTTC. Its translation: CASSGTGGYEQFF. The V call is TRBV6-4, the J call TRBJ2-1; 8 positions agree with TRBD1. The CDR3 is made up of 13 amino acids. J gave up 10 bases and V 4 bases, and 6 bases lay outside the gene matches. Per germline, CDR1 MRHNA and CDR2 SNTAGT.

This clone has only one observation. In DNA form, the CDR3 reads TGTGCCTGGAGCCCCTTAGGAGGGGTCGAAGACACTGAAGCTTTCTTT. This codes for CAWSPLGGVEDTEAFF. The chain combines TRBV30 with TRBJ1-1; a possible D gene is TRBD1 (5 bases). Germline assignment: CDR1 GTSNPN and CDR2 SVGIG (reference sequence). CDR3 length equals 16 residues. Between the trimmed V and J ends, which lost 3 bases and 3 bases, there was a span of 20 bases.

This clone has a handful of counts. CDR3 region: CASTGRGNTGELFF. DNA for the CDR3: TGTGCCAGTACTGGCAGGGGGAACACCGGGGAGCTGTTTTTT. V is TRBV19 and J is TRBJ2-2; a possible D gene is TRBD1 (6 bases). The V and J ends lost 7 bases and 1 base respectively, with 10 bases between them. The CDR3 runs to 14 residues. The germline V gene has CDR1 LNHDA and CDR2 SQIVND (reference sequence).

This chain links TRBV4-1 with TRBJ2-7; D unresolved. Trimming took 4 bases from V and 6 from J, leaving 10 bases between them. CDR3 length: 12 amino acids. CDR1 and CDR2 (germline): MGHRA, YSYEKL. CDR3 region: CASSRRSGEQYF. In DNA, the CDR3 is TGCGCCAGCAGCCGCCGGTCGGGCGAGCAGTACTTC.

This clone was seen just once. The chain has TRBV4-1 and TRBJ2-1, with 7 bases identical to TRBD2. Germline V gene sequence: CDR1 MGHRA, CDR2 YSYEKL. The CDR3 loop spans 15 amino acids. With V trimmed by 3 bases and J by 6 bases, 8 bases remained unmatched. DNA for the CDR3: TGCGCCAGCAGCCAGTCCAGCGGGGCCCTCAATGAGCAGTTCTTC. Protein sequence: CASSQSSGALNEQFF.